This passage covers 25 T cell receptor beta chains from one sample sequenced in a study of glioma-infiltrating T cells after dendritic cell vaccination. Assay: immunoSEQ multiplex PCR; the TCRdb copy retains only in-frame clones and omits some. The table includes 93,000 or so clones, 79% detected once. The specimen comprised blood, sampled before dendritic cell vaccination. All receptors derive from a human donor with glioblastoma.

The chain links TRBV10-1 to TRBJ2-1, with D perhaps TRBD2 (5 bases). Trimming took 3 bases from V and 4 from J, leaving 7 bases between them. The CDR3 is made up of 13 amino acids. Germline CDR1 WNHNN, CDR2 SYGVQD (reference sequence). The chain's CDR3 is CASSDPGYNEQFF. In nucleotides, the CDR3 is TGCGCCAGCAGTGATCCGGGATACAATGAGCAGTTCTTC.

The CDR3 loop is CASSLFSGTGRKPQHF. The CDR3 DNA reads as TGTGCCAGCAGCTTATTTTCCGGGACAGGGAGAAAGCCCCAGCATTTT. The chain carries TRBV7-2 and TRBJ1-5, with TRBD1 matching over 9 bases. Germline CDR1 reads SGHTA; CDR2 reads FQGNSA. V lost 2 bases and J lost 8; bases outside the gene matches: 10. CDR3 length: 16 amino acids.

The chain joins TRBV10-3 to TRBJ2-7, with D unresolved. This CDR3 contains 12 residues. Between the trimmed V and J ends, which lost 6 bases and 0 bases, there was a span of 6 bases. Germline CDR1 is ENHRY and CDR2 is SYGVKD. The CDR3 DNA reads as TGTGCCATCAGCCCTAGCTCCTACGAGCAGTACTTC. Its protein product is CAISPSSYEQYF.

The chain recombines TRBV6-1 with TRBJ1-5, with a possible D match to TRBD1 (5 bases). CDR3 size: 14 residues. The V and J ends lost 6 bases and 3 bases respectively, with 12 bases between them. Germline V gives CDR1 MNHNS, CDR2 SASEGT. The CDR3, as DNA: TGTGCCAGCAGCCGCTCAGGGTTCAATCAGCCCCAGCATTTT. Amino acids: CASSRSGFNQPQHF.

V usage is TRBV28 and J usage is TRBJ2-7, with 10 nucleotides matching TRBD1. The germline V gene encodes CDR1 MDHEN and CDR2 SYDVKM. The length of the CDR3 is 15 residues. V gave up 4 bases and J gave up 5 bases; unmatched junction bases: 8. CDR3 bases: TGTGCCAGCAGTTGGACAGGGGGGTTAGCAGACGAGCAGTACTTC. Amino acid sequence: CASSWTGGLADEQYF.

The chain couples TRBV9 to TRBJ2-2; perhaps TRBD2 as D (5 bases). Germline assignment: CDR1 SGDLS and CDR2 YYNGEE. Trimming stripped 0 bases from V and 1 base from J, with 25 bases between. CDR3 size: 21 residues. The CDR3 protein is CASSVGPLAPPCKWNTGELFF. The CDR3 DNA follows: TGTGCCAGCAGCGTAGGACCCCTAGCCCCCCCCTGCAAATGGAACACCGGGGAGCTGTTTTTT.

The V call is TRBV7-9, the J call TRBJ1-2, with 10 bases that match TRBD1. The CDR3 runs 16 residues. The J segment lost 8 bases and the V segment lost 5 bases, leaving 14 bases of the junction unmatched. Germline CDR1 reads SEHNR; CDR2 reads FQNEAQ (reference sequence). CDR3 protein: CASSHASRGQGSGYTF. CDR3 in DNA: TGTGCCAGCAGCCACGCTTCTCGGGGACAGGGGAGCGGCTACACCTTC.

The rearrangement uses TRBV19 and TRBJ1-3; D ambiguous. The V and J ends lost 4 bases and 0 bases respectively, with 13 bases between them. Germline CDR1 LNHDA, CDR2 SQIVND (reference sequence). CDR3 size: 16 residues. CDR3 nucleotide sequence: TGTGCCAGTAGTAGACTACATCCGAGCTCTGGAAACACCATATATTTT. Residues: CASSRLHPSSGNTIYF. Looking up the rest from reference TRBV19 and TRBJ1-3 gives the full variable domain: DGGITQSPKYLFRKEGQNVTLSCEQNLNHDAMYWYRQDPGQGLRLIYYSQIVNDFQKGDIAEGYSVSREKKESFPLTVTSAQKNPTAFYLCASSRLHPSSGNTIYFGEGSWLTVV.

The chain couples TRBV19 to TRBJ1-5, with TRBD1 identical over 10 bases. The CDR3 loop spans 15 amino acids. The V and J ends lost 5 bases and 4 bases, in that order; junction bases with no gene match: 5. CDR1 and CDR2 (germline): LNHDA, SQIVND (reference sequence). CDR3 in amino acids: CASSPTGGRNQPQHF. CDR3 nucleotides: TGTGCCAGTAGTCCGACAGGGGGCAGAAATCAGCCCCAGCATTTT.

V usage is TRBV5-1 and J usage is TRBJ1-4; D gene uncertain. Germline CDR1 reads SGHRS; CDR2 reads YFSETQ. The CDR3 extends over 13 amino acids. V was clipped by 0 bases and J by 3 bases, with 3 bases between them. CDR3 sequence: CASSLVANEKLFF. In nucleotides, the CDR3 is TGCGCCAGCAGCTTGGTAGCTAATGAAAAACTGTTTTTT. Full variable domain (outside the CDR3, taken from reference TRBV5-1 and TRBJ1-4): KAGVTQTPRYLIKTRGQQVTLSCSPISGHRSVSWYQQTPGQGLQFLFEYFSETQRNKGNFPGRFSGRQFSNSRSEMNVSTLELGDSALYLCASSLVANEKLFFGSGTQLSVL.

The chain couples TRBV19 to TRBJ2-1; no definite D call. The CDR3 is made up of 12 amino acids. V dropped 5 bases and J dropped 4 bases, with 6 bases sitting between them. Germline V lookup: CDR1 LNHDA, CDR2 SQIVND (reference sequence). The CDR3 region has the DNA TGTGCCAGTAGTTGGAGTTACAATGAGCAGTTCTTC. Translated: CASSWSYNEQFF.

V is TRBV4-1 and J is TRBJ1-2; D might be TRBD1 (5 bases). The V gene lost 1 base and the J gene lost 4 bases, with 16 bases spanning the gap. This CDR3 region has 16 residues. The germline CDR1 and CDR2 sequences are MGHRA and YSYEKL. The CDR3 bases are TGCGCCAGCAGCCAAGTCGGGGAGGGGACCCCCTATGGCTACACCTTC. This encodes CASSQVGEGTPYGYTF.

The CDR3 DNA is TGTGCCAGCTCACCACCAACCACCGGGACAGGGTATGGCTACACCTTC. It translates to CASSPPTTGTGYGYTF. The chain employs TRBV18 and TRBJ1-2; 9 positions agree with TRBD1. Germline lookup yields CDR1 KGHSH and CDR2 LQKENI. V dropped 0 bases and J dropped 5; count of bases not matched to a gene: 7. This CDR3 region has 16 residues.

This chain links TRBV15 with TRBJ2-7, with 8 positions matching TRBD2. Per the germline V gene, CDR1 is LNHNV and CDR2 is YYDKDF (reference sequence). The trim removed 0 bases at V and 3 bases at J, leaving 7 bases unmatched. The CDR3 totals 16 residues. CDR3 DNA sequence: TGTGCCACCAGCAGAGATATCTCTAGCGGGTACTACGAGCAGTACTTC. Translating gives CATSRDISSGYYEQYF. The full variable domain, its missing parts supplied by reference TRBV15 and TRBJ2-7, is DAMVIQNPRYQVTQFGKPVTLSCSQTLNHNVMYWYQQKSSQAPKLLFHYYDKDFNNEADTPDNFQSRRPNTSFCFLDIRSPGLGDTAMYLCATSRDISSGYYEQYFGPGTRLTVT.

J is TRBJ1-6 and V is TRBV7-8, with D unclear. The CDR3 sequence is 15 residues long. Germline assignment: CDR1 SGHVS and CDR2 FQNEAQ. V dropped 3 bases and J dropped 2 bases, with 8 bases sitting between them. The chain's CDR3 is CASSFRETYNSPLHF. The CDR3 region has the DNA TGTGCCAGCAGCTTCCGGGAGACCTATAATTCACCCCTCCACTTT.

The rearrangement joins TRBV6-5 to TRBJ1-2; D is uncertain. The CDR3 is 13 amino acids. Germline V gene data show CDR1 as MNHEY and CDR2 as SVGAGI. The germline V and J ends were trimmed by 2 bases and 4 bases, with 8 bases remaining between them. This chain's CDR3 is CASSYTVGYGYTF. CDR3 coding DNA: TGTGCCAGCAGTTACACAGTGGGCTATGGCTACACCTTC.

CDR3 DNA sequence: TGTGCCAGCAATGAAGGACAGACCAATGAAGCTTTCTTT. It translates to CASNEGQTNEAFF. The chain has TRBV28 and TRBJ1-1; the D gene is possibly TRBD1 (6 bases). Germline lookup yields CDR1 MDHEN and CDR2 SYDVKM. CDR3 length: 13 residues. The germline V and J ends were trimmed by 7 bases and 7 bases, with 16 bases remaining between them.

This clone was seen a handful of times. The chain couples TRBV7-9 to TRBJ2-1, with TRBD1 identical over 8 bases. The CDR3 extends over 15 amino acids. Unmatched junction bases numbered 5, after V lost 7 bases and J lost 0 bases. CDR1 and CDR2 (germline): SEHNR, FQNEAQ (reference sequence). The CDR3 bases are TGTGCCAGCATCCGGGACAGGTTCTCCTACAATGAGCAGTTCTTC. Protein: CASIRDRFSYNEQFF.

The genes are TRBV6-1 and TRBJ1-2; D gene unclear. The CDR3 extends over 13 amino acids. The V end lost 1 base, the J end lost 8 bases, and 11 bases lay between the germline ends. In germline, CDR1 is MNHNS, CDR2 SASEGT. The CDR3 sequence is CASSEGGGLGYTF. The CDR3 nucleotides read TGTGCCAGCAGTGAAGGAGGAGGGCTCGGCTACACCTTC.

The CDR3 here is CASSLVPGSTDTQYF. The CDR3 DNA reads TGCGCCAGCAGCTTGGTTCCGGGAAGCACAGATACGCAGTATTTT. This rearrangement joins TRBV5-1 to TRBJ2-3, with D possibly being TRBD2 (5 bases). Germline CDR1 SGHRS, CDR2 YFSETQ. The V gene lost 0 bases and the J gene lost 0 bases, with 8 bases spanning the gap. The CDR3 is made up of 15 amino acids.

The rearrangement uses TRBV9 and TRBJ2-1; D is perhaps TRBD1 (5 bases). The V end lost 3 bases, the J end lost 4 bases, and 14 bases lay between the germline ends. The CDR3 covers 15 residues. Germline V CDR1 and CDR2: SGDLS, YYNGEE. The CDR3 loop is CASSANAQAYNEQFF. DNA of the CDR3: TGTGCCAGCAGCGCGAATGCACAGGCTTACAATGAGCAGTTCTTC.

This sequence joins TRBV11-2 and TRBJ2-7, with 8 positions matching TRBD1. CDR3 length: 14 residues. Germline trimming cut 5 bases from V and 2 bases from J; bases unmatched to any gene: 5. The V gene's germline CDR1 is SGHAT and CDR2 FQNNGV. The CDR3 loop is CASSLGTGPYEQYF. Here the CDR3 DNA reads TGTGCCAGCAGCCTCGGGACAGGCCCCTACGAGCAGTACTTC.

The gene calls are TRBV28 and TRBJ1-2; TRBD1 aligns across 10 bases. CDR3 size: 17 residues. Trimming removed 7 bases from V and 2 bases from J; junction bases left unmatched: 13. The germline V gene has CDR1 MDHEN and CDR2 SYDVKM. CDR3 region: CASTSLPGQGWNYGYTF. The CDR3 DNA is TGTGCCAGCACCTCATTACCGGGACAGGGGTGGAACTATGGCTACACCTTC.

The chain employs TRBV7-2 and TRBJ1-1, with 9 bases fitting TRBD1. CDR1 and CDR2 from the germline V gene are SGHTA and FQGNSA. After removal of 8 bases from V and 10 bases from J, the junction contained 11 bases not matched to a gene. CDR3 length: 13 residues. Here the CDR3 reads CASPTGGFRPAFF. In DNA, the CDR3 is TGTGCCAGCCCGACAGGGGGATTCCGCCCAGCTTTCTTT.

This chain connects TRBV5-1 to TRBJ2-2, with 7 bases matching TRBD2. The germline gives CDR1 SGHRS, CDR2 YFSETQ. Unmatched junction bases numbered 5, after V lost 2 bases and J lost 7 bases. CDR3 length equals 14 residues. The CDR3 bases are TGCGCCAGCAGCTTACTAGCGTTGGGCGGGGAGCTGTTTTTT. It translates to CASSLLALGGELFF.